The 15 T cell receptor beta chains below were found in one sample sequenced in a study of blood T cell repertoires in COVID-19. Sequenced by immunoSEQ multiplex PCR; TCRdb stores in-frame clones only, minus some. The table includes more than 35,000 clones, 89% detected once. Sequencing was done on a sample of peripheral blood. Receptors were obtained from a human donor in a cohort sampled during active COVID-19.

J is TRBJ2-2 and V is TRBV6-4; 7 bases agree with TRBD2. Germline CDR1 and CDR2: MRHNA and SNTAGT. This CDR3 has 15 amino acids. V was pared by 2 bases and J by 7 bases, with 7 bases of the junction left unmatched. CDR3 nucleotides: TGTGCCAGCAGTGACACGGGAGGTAGCGACGGGGAGCTGTTTTTT. Translation gives CASSDTGGSDGELFF.

The chain uses TRBV7-8 and TRBJ1-5; 9 bases align to TRBD1. This CDR3 contains 17 residues. Unmatched junction bases numbered 9, after V lost 1 base and J lost 5 bases. Germline V gene data show CDR1 as SGHVS and CDR2 as FQNEAQ. The CDR3 region has the DNA TGTGCCAGCAGCTTAGACGGGACAGGGTGGGTTGATCAGCCCCAGCATTTT. Its protein is CASSLDGTGWVDQPQHF.

This chain links TRBV7-2 with TRBJ1-1, with unresolved D. Germline assignment: CDR1 SGHTA and CDR2 FQGNSA. The CDR3 extends over 12 amino acids. The germline V and J ends were trimmed by 3 bases and 9 bases, with 11 bases remaining between them. CDR3 in amino acids: CASSFSGIKAFF. The DNA of the CDR3 is TGTGCCAGCAGCTTTAGCGGCATAAAAGCTTTCTTT.

The chain recombines TRBV6-5 with TRBJ2-3, with D tentatively TRBD1 (5 bases). Trimming removed 6 bases at V and 3 bases at J, with 13 bases between. The CDR3 runs 14 residues. CDR1 MNHEY and CDR2 SVGAGI come from the germline V gene. This chain's CDR3 is CASSRAGLTDTQYF. CDR3 sequence (DNA): TGTGCCAGCAGCAGGGCTGGGTTGACAGATACGCAGTATTTT.

V and J are TRBV18 and TRBJ2-3; 7 bases match TRBD1. The CDR3 extends over 18 amino acids. Germline CDR1 and CDR2: KGHSH and LQKENI. J was trimmed by 3 bases and V by 2 bases; bases with no gene match: 14. CDR3 region: CASSPLYSGTALTDTQYF. CDR3 nucleotide sequence: TGTGCCAGCTCACCATTATATTCCGGGACAGCCTTAACAGATACGCAGTATTTT.

The genes are TRBV28 and TRBJ1-5; 7 nucleotides agree with TRBD1. Germline V gives CDR1 MDHEN, CDR2 SYDVKM. The CDR3 consists of 14 residues. V gave up 3 bases and J gave up 3 bases; unmatched junction bases: 2. CDR3 sequence: CASSFGTDNQPQHF. The CDR3 region has the DNA TGTGCCAGCAGTTTTGGGACAGACAATCAGCCCCAGCATTTT.

This clone was seen a single time. V usage is TRBV10-2 and J usage is TRBJ1-4; a weak D match, TRBD1 (5 bases). Trimming stripped 0 bases from V and 13 bases from J, with 9 bases between. Germline V gives CDR1 WSHSY, CDR2 SAAADI. CDR3 length equals 12 residues. Here the CDR3 DNA reads TGCGCCAGCAGTGAGTCGCGGGGACTACTGTTTTTT. This codes for CASSESRGLLFF.

The chain joins TRBV2 to TRBJ2-1, with TRBD2 identical over 8 bases. The trim removed 5 bases at V and 0 bases at J, leaving 3 bases unmatched. The length of the CDR3 is 15 residues. Germline CDR1 and CDR2: SNHLY and FYNNEI. The CDR3: CASSRSGGSYNEQFF. In DNA, the CDR3 is TGTGCCAGCAGTAGAAGCGGGGGCTCCTACAATGAGCAGTTCTTC.

The chain joins TRBV9 to TRBJ2-6, with D maybe TRBD1 (6 bases). Per germline, CDR1 SGDLS and CDR2 YYNGEE. The CDR3 loop spans 17 amino acids. V lost 0 bases, J lost 0 bases, and 10 bases lay in between. The DNA of the CDR3 is TGTGCCAGCAGCGTAGAAGGCAGGGGCTCTGGGGCCAACGTCCTGACTTTC. This translates into CASSVEGRGSGANVLTF.

This clone was seen once. This sequence joins TRBV11-2 and TRBJ2-6; D remains ambiguous. V lost 7 bases to trimming and J lost 2 bases, with 6 bases between them. The V gene's germline CDR1 is SGHAT and CDR2 FQNNGV. The CDR3 is made up of 13 amino acids. CDR3 bases: TGTGCCAGCACCTTTACTGGGGCCAACGTCCTGACTTTC. It specifies CASTFTGANVLTF.

This rearrangement joins TRBV5-1 to TRBJ1-6; no clear D. V lost 2 bases, J lost 8 bases, and 8 bases lay in between. CDR1 SGHRS and CDR2 YFSETQ come from the germline V gene. The CDR3 is 13 residues long. The CDR3 loop is CASSLKSDSPLHF. The CDR3 DNA reads TGCGCCAGCAGCTTAAAGAGTGATTCACCCCTCCACTTT.

The CDR3 sequence is CASSARQGGEQYF. The CDR3 DNA follows: TGTGCCAGTAGTGCCCGACAGGGCGGCGAGCAGTACTTC. The rearrangement links TRBV19 to TRBJ2-7; TRBD1 agrees at 7 bases. V lost 5 bases and J lost 6; bases outside the gene matches: 7. The CDR3 covers 13 residues. Germline assignment: CDR1 LNHDA and CDR2 SQIVND (reference sequence).

This rearrangement joins TRBV2 to TRBJ1-6; 7 bases map to TRBD1. The length of the CDR3 is 14 residues. The V segment lost 4 bases and the J segment 4 bases; nucleotides outside the gene matches: 1. Germline V gene data show CDR1 as SNHLY and CDR2 as FYNNEI. CDR3 nucleotide sequence: TGTGCCAGCAGTGTGACAGGGTATAATTCACCCCTCCACTTT. Translating it yields CASSVTGYNSPLHF.

The V gene is TRBV5-5, the J gene TRBJ1-5, with 9 nucleotides matching TRBD1. Germline CDR1 and CDR2: SGHKS and YYEKEE (reference sequence). This CDR3 region has 18 residues. V lost 0 bases to trimming and J lost 4 bases; unmatched junction nucleotides: 11. CDR3 in amino acids: CASSLEVRGTGINQPQHF. CDR3 in DNA: TGTGCCAGCAGCTTGGAGGTTAGGGGGACAGGGATAAATCAGCCCCAGCATTTT.

The chain employs TRBV3-1 (or the pseudogene TRBV3-2) and TRBJ2-5; 7 bases line up with TRBD1. J was trimmed by 2 bases and V by 4 bases; bases with no gene match: 7. The CDR3 has 15 amino acids. Germline CDR1 and CDR2: LGHDT and YNNKEL (reference sequence). The CDR3 DNA reads TGTGCCAGCAGCCCCTCCCCGGGACAGCAAGAGACCCAGTACTTC. Translating gives CASSPSPGQQETQYF.